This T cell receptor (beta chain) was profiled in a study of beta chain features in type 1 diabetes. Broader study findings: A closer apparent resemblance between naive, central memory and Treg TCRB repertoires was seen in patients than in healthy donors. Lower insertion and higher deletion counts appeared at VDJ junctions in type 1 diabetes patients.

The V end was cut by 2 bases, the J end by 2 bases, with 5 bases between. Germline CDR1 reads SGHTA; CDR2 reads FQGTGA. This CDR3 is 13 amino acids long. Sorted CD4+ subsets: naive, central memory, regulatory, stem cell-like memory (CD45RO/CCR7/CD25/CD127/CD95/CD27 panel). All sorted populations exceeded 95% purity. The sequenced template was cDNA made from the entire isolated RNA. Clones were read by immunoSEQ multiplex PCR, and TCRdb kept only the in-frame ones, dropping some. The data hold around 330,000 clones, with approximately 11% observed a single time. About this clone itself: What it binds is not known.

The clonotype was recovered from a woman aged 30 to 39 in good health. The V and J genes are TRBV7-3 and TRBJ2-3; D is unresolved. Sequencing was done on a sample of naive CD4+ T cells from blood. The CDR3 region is CASSLGFTDTQYF. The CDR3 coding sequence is TGTGCCAGCAGCTTAGGCTTCACAGATACGCAGTATTTT.